This T cell receptor beta chain derives from a study of metastatic and nonmetastatic thyroid tumors (dated by TCRdb to about 2020). With respect to the entire study: Repertoires from peripheral blood and from tumor or nodule tissue samples of malignant and benign thyroid patients were compared.

Comment on this clone: The specificity of this receptor is unknown. Per-base qualities were not stored, and no clone one base away is much larger.

Compared with germline, V lacks 5 bases and J lacks 9 bases; bases without a gene match: 12. The germline V gene encodes CDR1 GTSNPN and CDR2 SVGIG (reference sequence). The CDR3 goes from the cysteine to the phenylalanine over 14 residues. The DNA shown is the 42-base CDR3, in frame from base 1. None of the patients had been given any treatment before thyroid surgery. The study retrospectively analysed patient clinical samples collected from the early 2010s to the late 2010s using T-cell receptor beta sequencing. The receptor library was made with PCR. For sequencing, an Illumina HiSeq 4000 was employed. High-throughput sequencing was used to profile the CDR3 region of the TCR beta-chain in every patient. Per the original workflow: Drawing on CDR3 differences between clinicopathological groups, the researchers built a classifier meant to tell apart patients with distant-metastatic papillary thyroid cancer. The Shannon index was used to assess repertoire diversity, and the Morisita-Horn index was used to assess tumor-blood repertoire similarity. TCRdb itself trimmed the public reads at Q25 with fastp, ran MiXCR and retained productive beta chains. It is TCRdb's table, rather than the study itself, that gives the V and J calls and clone size. This sample comprises 15,000 or so clones, 25% to 30% of them detected only once. The ten largest clones take up approximately 12% of the sample.

What the authors observed across the whole study: In both blood and tumor samples, malignant tumors were reported to have significantly higher TCR beta diversity than benign nodules.

Material for sequencing was adjacent normal tissue. The chain joins TRBV30 to TRBJ2-1; 8 nucleotides in the junction match TRBD2. The sequence came from a female donor with papillary thyroid cancer or a benign thyroid nodule (not recorded which). Some clones in this sample may be carry-over from other donors' samples. Here the CDR3 is given as CAWDRSGSNAEQFF. The sequenced DNA is TGTGCCTGGGACCGAAGCGGGAGTAACGCTGAGCAGTTCTTC.